This T cell receptor (beta chain) was captured in a study of vaccination effects on CD4 cells after COVID-19. Details on this clone: The target antigen is unknown.

Some clones are missing from TCRdb's copy, which holds only in-frame ones; the method was immunoSEQ multiplex PCR. The table includes some 23,000 clones, roughly 76% detected once. The CDR3 is 15 residues long. Germline loops: CDR1 SGHKS, CDR2 YYEKEE (reference sequence). Trimming pared 6 bases from V and 0 bases from J, leaving 10 bases between. ViraFEST used viral peptide pools to expand antigen-specific CD4+ T cells before sequencing. Cultured cells yielded isolated CD4+ T cells after 10 days. Two-dose vaccination with either BNT162b2 or mRNA-1273 was given to the participants. This sample comprised CD4+ T cells from PBMCs cultured with HCoV-229E spike peptides, obtained after COVID-19 vaccination. This TCR was recovered from a human donor who received a COVID-19 vaccine. This chain uses TRBV5-5 with TRBJ2-6; D is possibly TRBD1 (5 bases). The CDR3 DNA follows: TGTGCCAGCAACCGACAGCTCTCTGGGGCCAACGTCCTGACTTTC. Translation gives CASNRQLSGANVLTF.